Below are 2 T cell receptor beta chains sequenced from a single sample in a study of post-analysis software for immune sequencing data. The authors incorporated unique molecular identifiers into the TCR beta cDNA libraries. TCRdb re-called the PCR reads with MiXCR, one entry per CDR3 protein. The table lists 250,000 to 300,000 distinct CDR3 sequences, about 38% of them singletons. Findings and caveats of the study: Five or six TRBV segments, including TRBV5-6, TRBV5-1 and TRBV20-1, were more frequent in patients than controls.

Their cognate antigens are unknown. Sequenced input: blood. These TCRs come from a girl aged 10 to 17 with multiple sclerosis.

Remarks on this clonotype: This may stem from a read error, because a much larger clone lies one nucleotide away. The chain recombines TRBV24-1 with TRBJ2-5, with 11 bases lining up with TRBD2. CDR3 length: 13 amino acids. V was clipped by 4 bases and J by 13 bases; unmatched bases: 7. Germline V gives CDR1 KGHDR, CDR2 SFDVKD. The CDR3 loop is CATSDPTSGSWYF. CDR3 DNA sequence: TGTGCCACCAGTGACCCTACTAGCGGGAGTTGGTACTTC.

This clonotype was seen many times. The chain has TRBV2 and TRBJ2-3; D perhaps matches TRBD1 (5 bases). Germline V gene data show CDR1 as SNHLY and CDR2 as FYNNEI. The CDR3 is made up of 15 amino acids. Trimming removed 6 bases at V and 0 bases at J, with 13 bases between. Written as DNA, the CDR3 is TGTGCCAGCAGGAGGACATCATCTAGCACAGATACGCAGTATTTT. As protein: CASRRTSSSTDTQYF.